The rows below give T cell receptor beta chains drawn from one sample of a study of blood T cells in healthy people across ages. TCRdb fed the 5' RACE reads into MiXCR, producing one record per CDR3 protein. Of 800,000 to 1,000,000 distinct CDR3 sequences detected, 45% to 50% appear once; the ten largest clones hold around an eighth. Sequenced sample: blood. These receptors were collected from a man aged 25 to 45 in good health. CDR3s include the opening cysteine and the closing phenylalanine or tryptophan. The D gene is left open where the match is weak. Size values are once, few and many counts, or a class for expanded clones, and some rows have none.

j_call: TRBJ2-5
d_call: -
clone_size: few
v_call: TRBV6-1
cdr3_aa: CASSLTQEGSQYF
cdr3_nt: TGTGCCAGCAGCCTGACACAGGAGGGGTCCCAGTACTTC

j_call: TRBJ2-7
d_call: TRBD2
clone_size: -
v_call: TRBV10-1
cdr3_aa: CARSTSGNVRVYEQYF
cdr3_nt: TGCGCCAGATCGACTAGCGGGAATGTGCGAGTCTACGAGCAGTACTTC

j_call: TRBJ2-1
d_call: -
clone_size: -
v_call: TRBV4-3
cdr3_aa: CASSQASESEQFF
cdr3_nt: TGCGCCAGCAGCCAAGCGAGTGAGAGTGAGCAGTTCTTC

j_call: TRBJ1-4
d_call: TRBD1
clone_size: -
v_call: TRBV3-1
cdr3_aa: CASSQKANRGEKLFF
cdr3_nt: TGTGCCAGCAGCCAAAAGGCTAACAGGGGGGAAAAACTGTTTTTT

j_call: TRBJ2-7
d_call: -
clone_size: -
v_call: TRBV20-1
cdr3_aa: CSASRRGTYEQYF
cdr3_nt: TGCAGTGCCTCTCGACGGGGGACCTACGAGCAGTACTTC

j_call: TRBJ2-7
d_call: -
clone_size: -
v_call: TRBV27
cdr3_aa: CASPEQRGLHEQYF
cdr3_nt: TGTGCCAGCCCCGAGCAAAGGGGGTTACACGAGCAGTACTTC

j_call: TRBJ2-7
d_call: TRBD1
clone_size: few
v_call: TRBV6-2/TRBV6-3
cdr3_aa: CASSWVSGGEILSEQYF
cdr3_nt: TGTGCCAGCAGTTGGGTTTCAGGGGGCGAGATACTCTCCGAGCAGTACTTC

j_call: TRBJ2-2
d_call: -
clone_size: many
v_call: TRBV4-3
cdr3_aa: CASSQGGGRNTGELFF
cdr3_nt: TGCGCCAGCAGCCAAGGTGGAGGGAGGAACACCGGGGAGCTGTTTTTT

j_call: TRBJ1-2
d_call: -
clone_size: few
v_call: TRBV12-3/TRBV12-4
cdr3_aa: CASSNPGGYTF
cdr3_nt: TGTGCCAGCAGTAATCCAGGAGGCTACACCTTC

j_call: TRBJ2-3
d_call: -
clone_size: few
v_call: TRBV28
cdr3_aa: CASSLLDHRGADTQYF
cdr3_nt: TGTGCCAGCAGTTTATTAGACCACCGAGGGGCTGATACGCAGTATTTT

j_call: TRBJ2-3
d_call: TRBD2
clone_size: -
v_call: TRBV20-1
cdr3_aa: CSAKGLAGRTDTQYF
cdr3_nt: TGCAGTGCCAAGGGACTAGCGGGGAGGACAGATACGCAGTATTTT

j_call: TRBJ2-1
d_call: -
clone_size: -
v_call: TRBV10-3
cdr3_aa: CAISGSLAGGPNEQFF
cdr3_nt: TGTGCCATCAGTGGGTCACTAGCAGGGGGGCCAAATGAGCAGTTCTTC

j_call: TRBJ2-5
d_call: TRBD1
clone_size: -
v_call: TRBV5-5
cdr3_aa: CANSSGTAETQYF
cdr3_nt: TGTGCCAACAGTTCCGGGACAGCAGAGACCCAGTACTTC

j_call: TRBJ2-2
d_call: TRBD1
clone_size: few
v_call: TRBV7-2
cdr3_aa: CASSLSRQGGELFF
cdr3_nt: TGTGCCAGCAGCTTGTCGAGACAGGGTGGGGAGCTGTTTTTT